One and the same sample provided the 27 T cell receptor beta chains below, sequenced in a study of beta chain features in type 1 diabetes. Every isolated RNA sample was fully reverse transcribed, so sequencing captured expressed TCRB transcripts. Sequenced by immunoSEQ multiplex PCR; TCRdb stores in-frame clones only, minus some. Of hundreds of thousands of clones detected, about 15% appear once; the ten largest clones hold about 6.7%. Sequencing input: central memory CD4+ T cells from blood. Source of these receptors: a man under 40 in good health.

This clone was detected a few times. The chain carries TRBV10-3 and TRBJ1-5; the match to TRBD1 covers 8 bases. Germline loops: CDR1 ENHRY, CDR2 SYGVKD. V was pared by 3 bases and J by 5 bases, with 9 bases of the junction left unmatched. This CDR3 region has 16 residues. The CDR3 region has the DNA TGTGCCATCAGTGACCCGGGACAGGATTTCTATCAGCCCCAGCATTTT. Translated, it gives CAISDPGQDFYQPQHF.

This clone was observed a handful of times. The chain uses TRBV5-1 and TRBJ1-1; D might be TRBD1 (6 bases). Trimming stripped 4 bases from V and 3 bases from J, with 13 bases between. The germline V gene encodes CDR1 SGHRS and CDR2 YFSETQ. The CDR3 length is 14 residues. DNA of the CDR3: TGCGCCAGCAGCCGTCAGGGGAGGGACACTGAAGCTTTCTTT. This gives the protein CASSRQGRDTEAFF.

The sample holds a few counts of this clone. The rearrangement joins TRBV7-2 to TRBJ2-7, with D possibly being TRBD2 (7 bases). The V end was cut by 3 bases, the J end by 4 bases, with 16 bases between. CDR3 size: 15 residues. Germline loops: CDR1 SGHTA, CDR2 FQGNSA. The CDR3 DNA is TGTGCCAGCAGCTTGGGTGCCGGGGGGCAGTACGAGCAGTACGTC. The encoded protein is CASSLGAGGQYEQYV.

This clone has only a few counts. This rearrangement joins TRBV7-9 to TRBJ1-4, with 7 bases that match TRBD1. CDR1 and CDR2 (germline): SEHNR, FQNEAQ (reference sequence). Losses at the gene ends were 2 bases for V and 5 bases for J; bases not matched to a gene: 5. The CDR3 loop spans 15 amino acids. In DNA form, the CDR3 reads TGTGCCAGCAGCTTAAACAGGGGCGGGAATGAAAAACTGTTTTTT. Its protein product is CASSLNRGGNEKLFF.

This clone was found a few times. The chain has TRBV5-4 and TRBJ2-1; 9 bases are a match to TRBD2. Looked up from germline, CDR1 is SGHNT and CDR2 is YYREEE (reference sequence). The CDR3 consists of 15 residues. J lost 12 bases, V lost 0 bases, and 10 bases had no gene match. The CDR3 region is CASSLAELAGPGQFF. The CDR3 DNA reads TGTGCCAGCAGCTTGGCGGAGCTAGCGGGGCCGGGGCAGTTCTTC.

V usage is TRBV7-2 and J usage is TRBJ1-5; possibly TRBD1 for D (6 bases). Germline CDR1 is SGHTA and CDR2 is FQGNSA. The CDR3 has 15 residues. Trimming shortened V by 5 bases and J by 2 bases, and 13 bases separated the two germline ends. CDR3 bases: TGTGCCAGCAGCCCCTCAGGGGTGGGCAATCAGCCCCAGCATTTT. Translating it yields CASSPSGVGNQPQHF.

This chain uses TRBV6-6 with TRBJ1-4; D unresolved. The CDR3 is 14 amino acids. The V end was cut by 5 bases, the J end by 7 bases, with 14 bases between. Germline loops: CDR1 MNHNY, CDR2 SVGAGI (reference sequence). For the CDR3, the DNA is TGTGCCAGCAGTGACGCCAGGACCCGTGAAAAACTGTTTTTT. Translation: CASSDARTREKLFF.

V gene TRBV5-4 combines with J gene TRBJ2-1, with 9 positions matching TRBD2. This CDR3 has 15 amino acids. Germline V gives CDR1 SGHNT, CDR2 YYREEE (reference sequence). Losses at the gene ends were 4 bases for V and 6 bases for J; bases not matched to a gene: 8. CDR3 sequence: CASSAGLAFPNEQFF. CDR3 DNA sequence: TGTGCCAGCAGCGCCGGACTAGCGTTTCCCAATGAGCAGTTCTTC. Combining the CDR3 with reference TRBV5-4 and TRBJ2-1 gives the whole variable domain ETGVTQSPTHLIKTRGQQVTLRCSSQSGHNTVSWYQQALGQGPQFIFQYYREEENGRGNFPPRFSGLQFPNYSSELNVNALELDDSALYLCASSAGLAFPNEQFFGPGTRLTVL.

This clone occurred many times. The chain is built from TRBV10-3 and TRBJ2-3; a possible D gene is TRBD1 (5 bases). CDR1 ENHRY and CDR2 SYGVKD come from the germline V gene. V lost 7 bases to trimming and J lost 4 bases, with 15 bases between them. The CDR3 length is 14 residues. As DNA, the CDR3 is TGTGCCATCAAGGGCAGGGAAGGAGCAGATACGCAGTATTTT. Amino acid sequence: CAIKGREGADTQYF.

V gene TRBV6-5 combines with J gene TRBJ2-2; D could derive from TRBD1 or TRBD2 (5 bases each). The germline V and J ends were trimmed by 8 bases and 7 bases, with 17 bases remaining between them. The germline CDR1 and CDR2 sequences are MNHEY and SVGAGI. The CDR3 length is 14 residues. The CDR3 spells CASRQMGDGGELFF. The CDR3 nucleotides are TGTGCCAGCCGCCAAATGGGGGATGGCGGGGAGCTGTTTTTT.

This clone was counted only a few times. The sample contains more than one DNA sequence encoding this CDR3. The rearrangement joins TRBV11-2 to TRBJ2-7; TRBD1 aligns across 8 bases. Germline lookup yields CDR1 SGHAT and CDR2 FQNNGV. After removal of 3 bases from V and 2 bases from J, the junction contained 0 bases not matched to a gene. The CDR3 loop spans 13 amino acids. Here the CDR3 reads CASSLDRAYEQYF. The DNA for the CDR3 is TGTGCCAGCAGCTTGGACAGGGCCTACGAGCAGTACTTC.

The V gene is TRBV5-4, the J gene TRBJ2-3, with 7 bases identical to TRBD2. V was clipped by 7 bases and J by 2 bases; unmatched bases: 10. Germline V gene data show CDR1 as SGHNT and CDR2 as YYREEE (reference sequence). The CDR3 covers 15 residues. The CDR3 DNA reads TGTGCCAGCCGGGGACGGGGGGTTAACACAGATACGCAGTATTTT. It yields the protein CASRGRGVNTDTQYF.

Concerning this clone itself: The same CDR3 also results from other DNA sequences found in this sample. This chain uses TRBV7-2 with TRBJ1-2, with 7 positions matching TRBD1. CDR1 and CDR2 from the germline V gene are SGHTA and FQGNSA. Unmatched junction bases numbered 3, after V lost 6 bases and J lost 2 bases. The CDR3 runs to 13 residues. The CDR3 loop is CASSPDRNYGYTF. CDR3 DNA sequence: TGTGCCAGCAGTCCGGACAGGAACTATGGCTACACCTTC. The full variable domain, in which reference TRBV7-2 and TRBJ1-2 provide the parts outside the CDR3, is GAGVSQSPSNKVTEKGKDVELRCDPISGHTALYWYRQSLGQGLEFLIYFQGNSAPDKSGLPSDRFSAERTGGSVSTLTIQRTQQEDSAVYLCASSPDRNYGYTFGSGTRLTVV.

The chain couples TRBV6-6 to TRBJ2-1; D is tentatively TRBD1 or TRBD2 (5 bases each). The CDR3 covers 13 residues. Germline lookup yields CDR1 MNHNY and CDR2 SVGAGI (reference sequence). V shed 5 bases and J shed 6 bases, with 11 bases lying between them. The CDR3 sequence: CASSPLGTNEQFF. CDR3 bases: TGTGCCAGCAGTCCCCTAGGGACCAATGAGCAGTTCTTC.

This chain connects TRBV9 to TRBJ2-2; 8 bases align to TRBD2. This CDR3 region has 16 residues. CDR1 SGDLS and CDR2 YYNGEE come from the germline V gene. V was pared by 0 bases and J by 5 bases, with 6 bases of the junction left unmatched. CDR3 sequence reads: CASSVGVAGKTGELFF. The CDR3 DNA sequence: TGTGCCAGCAGCGTAGGGGTAGCGGGAAAAACCGGGGAGCTGTTTTTT.

CDR3 nucleotide sequence: TGTGCCAGCAGCGTAGGGGAATATCCGACTAATGAAAAACTGTTTTTT. This encodes CASSVGEYPTNEKLFF. This rearrangement joins TRBV9 to TRBJ1-4, with unresolved D. The CDR3 is made up of 16 amino acids. CDR1 is SGDLS and CDR2 is YYNGEE in the germline V gene. The V end lost 0 bases, the J end lost 2 bases, and 11 bases lay between the germline ends.

This clone showed up just a few times. This chain connects TRBV30 to TRBJ2-3; TRBD2 aligns across 9 bases. This CDR3 has 14 amino acids. Germline V gene lookup returns CDR1 GTSNPN and CDR2 SVGIG (reference sequence). J lost 1 base, V lost 4 bases, and 3 bases had no gene match. The CDR3 coding sequence is TGTGCCTGGAACAGACTAGCGGGCACAGATACGCAGTATTTT. Translating it yields CAWNRLAGTDTQYF.

This clone was seen a handful of times. The chain uses TRBV7-6 and TRBJ1-2; D is unresolved. V was clipped by 2 bases and J by 3 bases, with 13 bases between them. Germline CDR1 and CDR2: SGHVS and FNYEAQ. This CDR3 has 15 residues. The CDR3 loop reads CASSLTVGVDYGYTF. CDR3 sequence (DNA): TGTGCCAGCAGCTTAACGGTGGGAGTGGACTATGGCTACACCTTC.

V and J are TRBV15 and TRBJ2-3; 13 nucleotides agree with TRBD2. The CDR3 loop spans 17 amino acids. CDR1 and CDR2 from the germline V gene are LNHNV and YYDKDF (reference sequence). Trimming took 4 bases from V and 0 from J; bases not matched to a gene: 4. The CDR3 DNA reads as TGTGCCACCAGCAAAGGGACTAGCGGGACTAGCACAGATACGCAGTATTTT. Its translation: CATSKGTSGTSTDTQYF. The whole variable domain, filled in from reference TRBV15 and TRBJ2-3, reads DAMVIQNPRYQVTQFGKPVTLSCSQTLNHNVMYWYQQKSSQAPKLLFHYYDKDFNNEADTPDNFQSRRPNTSFCFLDIRSPGLGDTAMYLCATSKGTSGTSTDTQYFGPGTRLTVL.

The rearrangement links TRBV6-5 to TRBJ2-3, with TRBD1 identical over 8 bases. Germline CDR1 MNHEY, CDR2 SVGAGI. This CDR3 is built from 13 residues. V lost 7 bases to trimming and J lost 2 bases; unmatched junction nucleotides: 2. CDR3 in amino acids: CASKDRVTDTQYF. In DNA, the CDR3 is TGTGCCAGCAAGGACAGGGTCACAGATACGCAGTATTTT.

This clone was recorded a few times. This sequence joins TRBV25-1 and TRBJ1-2; 7 bases fit TRBD1. Germline CDR1 and CDR2: MGHDK and SYGVNS. Trimming took 5 bases from V and 4 from J; bases not matched to a gene: 4. The CDR3 extends over 13 amino acids. The CDR3 here is CASSRDSSYGYTF. DNA for the CDR3: TGTGCCAGCAGTAGGGACAGCTCCTATGGCTACACCTTC.

This clone was detected a few times. This chain uses TRBV4-3 with TRBJ2-1; D is perhaps TRBD1 (6 bases). V gave up 0 bases and J gave up 0 bases, with 12 bases separating them. Germline CDR1 and CDR2: LGHNA and YSLEER. The CDR3 is 17 amino acids. The CDR3 protein is CASSQDPRGHSYNEQFF. The CDR3 region has the DNA TGCGCCAGCAGCCAAGATCCACGGGGACACTCCTACAATGAGCAGTTCTTC.

This clone was picked up a small number of times. The rearrangement links TRBV9 to TRBJ2-2; D not resolved. Trimming shortened V by 4 bases and J by 9 bases, and 10 bases separated the two germline ends. Per germline, CDR1 SGDLS and CDR2 YYNGEE. The CDR3 contains 12 residues. CDR3 in amino acids: CASSPYGRELFF. The CDR3 nucleotides are TGTGCCAGCAGCCCTTACGGGCGGGAGCTGTTTTTT.

This clone was seen a handful of times. The rearrangement links TRBV5-4 to TRBJ2-5, with 9 bases identical to TRBD2. The CDR3 sequence is 15 residues long. The ends lost 0 bases at V and 2 bases at J; junction bases unmatched: 2. The V gene's germline CDR1 is SGHNT and CDR2 YYREEE (reference sequence). The CDR3, as DNA: TGTGCCAGCAGCTTGGGACTAGCGGAGCAAGAGACCCAGTACTTC. This gives the protein CASSLGLAEQETQYF.

This clone was seen more than once but under ten times. V gene TRBV7-9 combines with J gene TRBJ1-1, with 8 bases identical to TRBD1. Germline CDR1 and CDR2: SEHNR and FQNEAQ (reference sequence). Losses at the gene ends were 5 bases for V and 10 bases for J; bases not matched to a gene: 9. The CDR3 extends over 13 amino acids. In nucleotides, the CDR3 is TGTGCCAGCAGCCCGGACGGCACAGGGGGAGCTTTCTTT. Translation gives CASSPDGTGGAFF.

In this sample, this clone turned up a few times. The chain couples TRBV7-2 to TRBJ2-3; 9 bases agree with TRBD1. The CDR3 length is 16 residues. V lost 1 base and J lost 1; bases outside the gene matches: 3. Looked up from germline, CDR1 is SGHTA and CDR2 is FQGNSA. The chain's CDR3 is CASSLGWTGGTDTQYF. The CDR3, as DNA: TGTGCCAGCAGCTTAGGTTGGACAGGGGGCACAGATACGCAGTATTTT.

The genes are TRBV7-6 and TRBJ1-4; tentatively, D is TRBD1 (5 bases). V gave up 5 bases and J gave up 2 bases, with 12 bases separating them. This CDR3 has 15 residues. Germline V gene lookup returns CDR1 SGHVS and CDR2 FNYEAQ. The CDR3 is CASSLMTATNEKLFF. As DNA, the CDR3 is TGTGCCAGCAGCCTGATGACAGCCACTAATGAAAAACTGTTTTTT. The entire variable domain, with the rest obtained from reference TRBV7-6 and TRBJ1-4, is as follows: GAGVSQSPRYKVTKRGQDVALRCDPISGHVSLYWYRQALGQGPEFLTYFNYEAQQDKSGLPNDRFSAERPEGSISTLTIQRTEQRDSAMYRCASSLMTATNEKLFFGSGTQLSVL.